This T cell receptor (beta chain) comes out of a study of OX40 agonist ivuxolimab in advanced cancers. Study background: Dose-escalation patients were diagnosed with hepatocellular carcinoma, melanoma, renal cell cancer or head and neck cancer. One patient with hepatocellular carcinoma and two with cutaneous melanoma, three in all, had partial responses. Study outcomes and limitations: Both CD4+ and CD8+ T cell populations in blood had undergone clonal expansion by week 6 at 0.1 to 3.0 mg/kg. At 0.1-3.0 mg/kg, partial responders had clonal expansion among the lowest observed.

The method was immunoSEQ multiplex PCR; TCRdb's version includes in-frame clones alone and lacks a portion of them. There are 20,000 to 25,000 clones in the sample; around 84% occur only once, and just over 20% lies in the top ten. This clone is medium-sized by share. Its cognate antigen is unknown. Germline V lookup: CDR1 SEHNR, CDR2 FQNEAQ (reference sequence). This CDR3 comprises 15 residues. V shed 2 bases and J 6 bases; nucleotides not matched to a gene: 3. Sequencing was performed on CD4+ or CD8+ T cells sorted from blood, taken in a trial of the OX40 agonist ivuxolimab. The V call is TRBV7-9, the J call TRBJ2-1; TRBD2 agrees at 11 bases. The clonotype originates from an adult with an advanced solid tumor such as melanoma, head and neck, liver or kidney cancer. The CDR3 DNA reads TGTGCCAGCAGCTTATTTCTAGCGGGGGGCAATGAGCAGTTCTTC. It codes for CASSLFLAGGNEQFF.